These 26 T cell receptor beta chains originate from one sample sequenced in a study of cytomegalovirus exposure and HLA in healthy donors (dated by TCRdb to about 2017). Library preparation used the immunoSEQ multiplex PCR assay. For the multiplex PCR, a mixture combining 60 forward primers for TCR Vbeta segments and 13 reverse primers for TCR Jbeta segments was used. Not all clones reach the TCRdb copy of this immuneACCESS table, which keeps in-frame sequences only. Checked studies attribute under half of the gap to unresolved V genes and leave the rest unexplained. The table for this sample lists about 160,000 clones; around 76% of them were counted only once. Of the sample, roughly 2% falls within the top ten clones. The sequenced sample consisted of PBMCs. These receptors originate from a female donor in good health and CMV-seronegative.

The chain links TRBV27 to TRBJ2-7, with 8 positions matching TRBD1. The trim removed 5 bases at V and 5 bases at J, leaving 11 bases unmatched. The CDR3 covers 15 residues. Germline values: CDR1 MNHEY, CDR2 SMNVEV (reference sequence). The CDR3 is CASSALGQGAHEQYF. The CDR3 DNA follows: TGTGCCAGCAGTGCCTTAGGTCAGGGGGCCCACGAGCAGTACTTC.

The J gene is TRBJ2-5, the V gene TRBV1; the D call TRBD2 from the table was never checked on the DNA. TRBV1 is given as a pseudogene. This CDR3 is 19 amino acids long. CDR3 amino acids: CTSSLYPGLAGALQETQYF. In DNA form, the CDR3 reads TGCACCAGCAGCCTCTACCCCGGACTAGCGGGAGCCCTACAAGAGACCCAGTACTTC.

This rearrangement joins TRBV27 to TRBJ2-3; 10 bases are a match to TRBD1. Germline-derived CDR1 and CDR2 are MNHEY and SMNVEV (reference sequence). After removal of 8 bases from V and 3 bases from J, the junction contained 5 bases not matched to a gene. This CDR3 comprises 14 residues. The CDR3 loop is CASGRDRGTDTQYF. In DNA, the CDR3 is TGTGCCAGCGGGCGGGACAGGGGAACAGATACGCAGTATTTT.

The rearrangement links TRBV27 to TRBJ2-3; 11 nucleotides line up with TRBD1. The V gene end was trimmed by 10 bases and the J gene end by 3 bases; junction bases not matched to a gene: 6. Germline V gene sequence: CDR1 MNHEY, CDR2 SMNVEV (reference sequence). This CDR3 contains 14 residues. CDR3 sequence reads: CAIAGQGATDTQYF. In nucleotides, the CDR3 is TGTGCCATCGCTGGACAGGGGGCAACAGATACGCAGTATTTT.

CDR3 region: CASSFSPGFGEQFF. The CDR3 DNA is TGCGCCAGCAGCTTTAGCCCGGGTTTTGGTGAGCAGTTCTTC. The chain joins TRBV5-1 to TRBJ2-1, with D unclear. Trimming removed 2 bases from V and 9 bases from J, with 15 bases in between. From germline, CDR1 is SGHRS and CDR2 YFSETQ. This CDR3 comprises 14 residues.

This sequence joins TRBV5-4 and TRBJ2-5, with TRBD2 identical over 10 bases. The J call may be wrong; the DNA end is better matched by TRBJ2-7. The CDR3 is 15 residues long. Looked up from germline, CDR1 is SGHNT and CDR2 is YYREEE (reference sequence). In DNA form, the CDR3 reads TGTGCCAGCAGCTCTCTAGCGGGGGCTGGCTACGAGCAGTACTTC. Translated: CASSSLAGAGYEQYF.

V is TRBV6-1 and J is TRBJ1-2; D gene uncertain. V lost 8 bases and J lost 8, with 21 bases in between. The CDR3 loop spans 14 amino acids. Germline loops: CDR1 MNHNS, CDR2 SASEGT. Written as DNA, the CDR3 is TGTGCCAGCTCCGATACTTACTGGTCGTGGGGCTACACCTTC. Protein: CASSDTYWSWGYTF.

The CDR3 DNA reads TGCGCCAGCAGCTTGGAGGGGGAAAGCTCCTATAATTCACCCCTCCACTTT. Encoded protein: CASSLEGESSYNSPLHF. The rearrangement joins TRBV5-1 to TRBJ1-6; tentatively, D is TRBD1 (6 bases). Germline-derived CDR1 and CDR2 are SGHRS and YFSETQ. The CDR3 consists of 17 residues. The V and J ends lost 0 bases and 0 bases respectively, with 10 bases between them.

The chain couples TRBV5-4 to TRBJ1-6; D perhaps matches TRBD1 (5 bases). This CDR3 contains 14 residues. Germline CDR1 reads SGHNT; CDR2 reads YYREEE (reference sequence). The ends were cut back, 4 bases at V and 7 bases at J, with 12 bases in the middle. DNA for the CDR3: TGTGCCAGCAGCCTACCGAAGGGGAATTCACCCCTCCACTTT. Its translation is CASSLPKGNSPLHF.

The genes are TRBV5-1 and TRBJ2-1, with TRBD2 matching over 9 bases. The CDR3 has 15 residues. J gave up 5 bases and V 4 bases, and 7 bases lay outside the gene matches. CDR1 is SGHRS, CDR2 YFSETQ, per germline. The DNA of the CDR3 is TGCGCCAGCAGCCAAACTAGCGGGTGGAACAATGAGCAGTTCTTC. Amino acids: CASSQTSGWNNEQFF. Full variable domain (rest looked up from reference TRBV5-1 and TRBJ2-1): KAGVTQTPRYLIKTRGQQVTLSCSPISGHRSVSWYQQTPGQGLQFLFEYFSETQRNKGNFPGRFSGRQFSNSRSEMNVSTLELGDSALYLCASSQTSGWNNEQFFGPGTRLTVL.

A few counts support this clone. V usage is TRBV7-8 and J usage is TRBJ1-1, with D maybe TRBD1 (6 bases). This CDR3 contains 14 residues. The V gene's germline CDR1 is SGHVS and CDR2 FQNEAQ. V was shortened by 5 bases and J by 0 bases, with 10 bases between the two germline ends. CDR3 DNA sequence: TGTGCCAGCAGCCGGGAGGGGGTGAACACTGAAGCTTTCTTT. Its translation: CASSREGVNTEAFF.

The chain carries TRBV6-5 and TRBJ1-1; tentatively, D is TRBD1 (6 bases). CDR1 is MNHEY, CDR2 SVGAGI, per germline. This CDR3 has 15 residues. Trimming removed 11 bases at V and 1 base at J, with 20 bases between. CDR3 nucleotide sequence: TGTGCCCGACCGTCCGTAGGACAGAAGAACACTGAAGCTTTCTTT. It is translated as CARPSVGQKNTEAFF.

This chain uses TRBV18 with TRBJ2-7; D may be TRBD1 (5 bases). The germline CDR1 and CDR2 sequences are KGHSH and LQKENI. The CDR3 extends over 14 amino acids. The ends were cut back, 4 bases at V and 0 bases at J, with 10 bases in the middle. CDR3 sequence: CASSQGPSSYEQYF. In DNA, the CDR3 is TGTGCCAGCTCACAGGGGCCCAGCTCCTACGAGCAGTACTTC.

The gene calls are TRBV30 and TRBJ2-2, with 7 bases fitting TRBD1. Germline V gene lookup returns CDR1 GTSNPN and CDR2 SVGIG (reference sequence). Unmatched junction bases numbered 4, after V lost 0 bases and J lost 6 bases. The length of the CDR3 is 14 residues. CDR3 sequence reads: CAWSVTGVSGELFF. The CDR3 region has the DNA TGTGCCTGGAGTGTAACAGGGGTCTCCGGGGAGCTGTTTTTT. Filled out from reference TRBV30 and TRBJ2-2, the complete variable domain reads SQTIHQWPATLVQPVGSPLSLECTVEGTSNPNLYWYRQAAGRGLQLLFYSVGIGQISSEVPQNLSASRPQDRQFILSSKKLLLSDSGFYLCAWSVTGVSGELFFGEGSRLTVL.

The V and J genes are TRBV5-4 and TRBJ1-5, with D uncertain. The CDR3 has 13 residues. From germline, CDR1 is SGHNT and CDR2 YYREEE (reference sequence). V shed 2 bases and J shed 5 bases, with 8 bases lying between them. The CDR3, as DNA: TGTGCCAGCAGCTTAAGTCCGGATCAGCCCCAGCATTTT. Translation gives CASSLSPDQPQHF.

The V and J genes are TRBV7-9 and TRBJ1-4; tentatively, D is TRBD1 (5 bases). The CDR3 runs to 15 residues. The V and J ends lost 5 bases and 6 bases respectively, with 16 bases between them. In germline, CDR1 is SEHNR, CDR2 FQNEAQ (reference sequence). Here the CDR3 reads CASSPRGSSDEKLFF. The CDR3 DNA reads as TGTGCCAGCAGCCCTAGGGGTAGCAGCGATGAAAAACTGTTTTTT.

The chain has TRBV7-7 and TRBJ2-1, with TRBD2 as a possible D gene (5 bases). V lost 5 bases and J 10 bases, leaving 18 bases between the germline ends. Per the germline V gene, CDR1 is SSHAT and CDR2 is FNYEAQ (reference sequence). The CDR3 is 14 residues long. The CDR3 nucleotides are TGTGCCAGCAGCCAGGACCCCTATGGACTCGAGCAGTTCTTC. Translating gives CASSQDPYGLEQFF.

The chain uses TRBV9 and TRBJ1-2, with 10 bases matching TRBD1. Looked up from germline, CDR1 is SGDLS and CDR2 is YYNGEE. The CDR3 spans 17 residues. The trim removed 4 bases at V and 0 bases at J, leaving 9 bases unmatched. The DNA for the CDR3 is TGTGCCAGCAGCCCACAAATAGGACAGGGGGCTAACTATGGCTACACCTTC. As protein: CASSPQIGQGANYGYTF.

Turning to this clone: Because it lacks the conserved phenylalanine or tryptophan at the end, this CDR3 is likely a read error. The chain links TRBV7-9 to TRBJ2-7; TRBD2 might be the D (5 bases). The CDR3 consists of 13 residues. From germline, CDR1 is SEHNR and CDR2 FQNEAQ (reference sequence). V lost 5 bases, J lost 2 bases, and 10 bases lay in between. CDR3 protein: CASSPQTTYEQYI. CDR3 bases: TGTGCCAGCAGCCCTCAGACTACCTACGAGCAGTACATC.

For this clone: The junction departs from germline at one end; a sequencing error may be responsible. The chain recombines TRBV7-2 with TRBJ1-6, with D possibly being TRBD1 (5 bases). CDR1 is SGHTA, CDR2 FQGNSA, per germline. CDR3 length: 19 residues. The CDR3 spells CASSLGPRGASGYHSPLHF. CDR3 DNA: TGTGCCAGCAGCTTAGGCCCCCGTGGGGCCTCGGGCTATCATTCACCCCTCCACTTT.

The chain recombines TRBV4-2 with TRBJ2-7; maybe TRBD2 (6 bases). V dropped 5 bases and J dropped 6 bases, with 17 bases sitting between them. There are 14 residues in the CDR3. Germline CDR1 is LGHNA and CDR2 is YNFKEQ. The chain's CDR3 is CASSAPGLPAEQYF. DNA for the CDR3: TGTGCCAGCAGCGCCCCGGGACTCCCTGCCGAGCAGTACTTC.

The chain carries TRBV9 and TRBJ2-2; 7 bases fit TRBD1. The CDR3 length is 13 residues. Looked up from germline, CDR1 is SGDLS and CDR2 is YYNGEE. V trimming: 4 bases; J trimming: 6 bases; junction bases outside the gene matches: 3. In DNA form, the CDR3 reads TGTGCCAGCAGCATAGGGGGCCCCGGGGAGCTGTTTTTT. Its protein is CASSIGGPGELFF.

The chain uses TRBV25-1 and TRBJ2-1; D might be TRBD1 (6 bases). Trimming cost V 10 bases and J 3 bases, with 10 bases left between them. CDR1 is MGHDK, CDR2 SYGVNS, per germline. The CDR3 runs 12 residues. Written as DNA, the CDR3 is TGTGCCACCCTGGACAGCTACAATGAGCAGTTCTTC. As protein: CATLDSYNEQFF.

The gene calls are TRBV18 and TRBJ2-7; 9 bases map to TRBD1. CDR3 size: 15 residues. The V gene's germline CDR1 is KGHSH and CDR2 LQKENI. Trimming at V came to 5 bases and at J to 4 bases, leaving 9 bases not matched to a gene. This chain's CDR3 is CASSARQGGEYEQYF. CDR3 nucleotide sequence: TGTGCCAGCTCAGCGCGACAGGGGGGAGAGTACGAGCAGTACTTC.

This rearrangement joins TRBV5-1 to TRBJ1-1; TRBD1 aligns across 9 bases. The CDR3 loop spans 16 amino acids. V shed 4 bases and J 4 bases; nucleotides not matched to a gene: 11. Germline V gene data show CDR1 as SGHRS and CDR2 as YFSETQ. The CDR3 DNA sequence: TGCGCCAGCAGCCAACAGGGGGCGGCGGCAGGCACTGAAGCTTTCTTT. Its translation: CASSQQGAAAGTEAFF.

The chain couples TRBV30 to TRBJ2-7; TRBD2 agrees at 13 bases. The V gene's germline CDR1 is GTSNPN and CDR2 SVGIG (reference sequence). Trimming removed 2 bases from V and 8 bases from J; junction bases left unmatched: 6. The CDR3 is made up of 14 amino acids. CDR3 sequence: CAWSQGTSGTQQYF. CDR3 coding DNA: TGTGCCTGGAGTCAGGGGACTAGCGGGACACAGCAGTACTTC.